This TCR beta chain was recorded in a study of T-cell reconstitution after alpha-beta-depleted transplantation in children. General study findings and limits: Surviving recipient T cells and thymic progenitors accounted for the high day-60 TCRbeta diversity observed in some patients. One year after transplant, T-cell counts and diversity came mostly from newly produced T cells.

This CDR3 contains 16 residues. Trimming took 3 bases from V and 3 from J, leaving 17 bases between them. CDR1 is ENHRY, CDR2 SYGVKD, per germline. Unique molecular identifiers were used to barcode this TCRbeta library. TCRdb re-derived calls from the PCR reads in MiXCR, one entry per CDR3 protein. Of about 500,000 distinct CDR3 sequences listed, about an eighth were seen once; the top ten hold approximately 15%. This clonotype was found a few times. Its cognate antigen is unknown. The sequence derives from a female patient between 2 and 15 years old who had a stem cell transplant for aplastic anemia, so the T cells may come from the graft donor. V usage is TRBV10-3 and J usage is TRBJ1-1; the D gene is possibly TRBD1 (5 bases). The specimen comprised PBMCs, mostly from graft donor cells, sampled 180 days after TCRalphabeta/CD19-depleted stem cell transplant. Written as DNA, the CDR3 is TGTGCCATCAGTGATAGGGAAGGCAGGGTGGACACTGAAGCTTTCTTT. This sequence encodes CAISDREGRVDTEAFF.